This is a list of T cell receptor beta chains from one sample in a study of T-cell memory formation after mild COVID-19. Using its own MiXCR run on the 5' RACE reads, TCRdb lists one record per CDR3 protein. Here the sample spans roughly 250,000 distinct CDR3 sequences, 16% being singletons. The sequenced sample consisted of PBMCs or a T cell subset sorted from them (not recorded which). Every receptor here comes from a man aged 18 to 29 who had mild COVID-19 (a few samples of this study predate the infection). Cell type and time point are not known. Each CDR3 is given with its conserved first and last residue. A D gene is named only where the DNA matches it firmly. Where a row states a size, it is once, few, many or the class of an expanded clone; other rows omit it.

D gene	J gene	clone size	V gene	CDR3 DNA	CDR3 protein
-	TRBJ1-3	few	TRBV12-3/TRBV12-4	TGTGCCAGCACGAGGGTAAACTCTGGAAACACCATATATTTT	CASTRVNSGNTIYF
-	TRBJ2-7	few	TRBV20-1	TGCAGTGCTAGCAAGTTCGGTGACACCTACGAGCAGTACTTC	CSASKFGDTYEQYF
-	TRBJ1-5	few	TRBV6-6	TGTGCCAGCAGTTATGGGGAGGGCCAGCCCCAGCATTTT	CASSYGEGQPQHF
-	TRBJ2-5	-	TRBV7-3	TGTGCCAGCAGCCCAGGGACCCGGGACGGTGAAGAGACCCAGTACTTC	CASSPGTRDGEETQYF
TRBD2	TRBJ2-3	-	TRBV5-6	TGTGCCAGCAGCTTGGAGCTAGCGGCAGATACGCAGTATTTT	CASSLELAADTQYF
-	TRBJ1-1	-	TRBV7-3	TGTGCCAGCAGCCCTGAGGGGGGACACAGAAACACTGAAGCTTTCTTT	CASSPEGGHRNTEAFF
-	TRBJ1-2	-	TRBV5-1	TGCGCCAGCAGCTTGGCCGGTGGAAGCCCCGGGTCCACCACCACCTATGGCTACACCTTC	CASSLAGGSPGSTTTYGYTF
TRBD1	TRBJ2-5	-	TRBV5-5	TGTGCCAGCAGCTTGCCAGGGGGCGCAGAGACCCAGTACTTC	CASSLPGGAETQYF
TRBD1	TRBJ1-2	many	TRBV4-3	TGCGCCAGCAGCCGTAAGACAGGGGGAACCTCCTATGGCTACACCTTC	CASSRKTGGTSYGYTF
-	TRBJ1-1	-	TRBV20-1	TGCAGTGCCGGGCGAGGGACCACTGAAGCTTTCTTT	CSAGRGTTEAFF
-	TRBJ2-5	many	TRBV7-9	TGTGCCAGCAGCCCAGCGTCAGGAGAGACCCAGTACTTC	CASSPASGETQYF
TRBD2	TRBJ2-1	-	TRBV12-5	TGTGCTAGTGGTTCCCCCCTGGGACTAGCGGCTAACAATGAGCAGTTCTTC	CASGSPLGLAANNEQFF
-	TRBJ1-1	-	TRBV4-1	TGCGCCAGCAGCCAAGACAACAGGGAAATTGCTGAAGCTTTCTTT	CASSQDNREIAEAFF
-	TRBJ1-5	-	TRBV15	TGTGCCACCAGCCTATCCGTTTATAGCAATCAGCCCCAGCATTTT	CATSLSVYSNQPQHF
TRBD1	TRBJ2-1	-	TRBV5-1	TGCGCCAGCGGTTCCGGGACAGGGGACAATGAGCAGTTCTTC	CASGSGTGDNEQFF
-	TRBJ2-2	few	TRBV11-2	TGTGCCAGCAGCCCTAGGGCCGGACAACCCCCTAACACCGGGGAGCTGTTTTTT	CASSPRAGQPPNTGELFF